This TCR beta chain is drawn from a study of blood T cell repertoires in COVID-19. Overall study context: Some COVID-19 samples were acute and others convalescent; all came from the United States, Italy and Spain. The analysed material was cDNA or gDNA that came from T cells, B-cell-depleted T cells, or PBMCs.

Per the authors' pipeline: Counts of nucleated cells, estimated from reference gene primer amplification, were obtained. Clones were sequenced by immunoSEQ multiplex PCR, and TCRdb holds only the in-frame ones, with some missing. For V, J and clone size, that table is used; D and trimming come from the DNA. The sample has 200,000 or so clones; approximately 85% are singletons. Germline CDR1 reads SGHVS; CDR2 reads FQNEAQ. CDR3 size: 16 residues. Trimming cost V 5 bases and J 5 bases; bases outside gene matches: 10. The sample was peripheral blood. This clonotype was sampled from a man aged 45-60 years who had recovered from COVID-19. The chain links TRBV7-8 to TRBJ2-7; the match to TRBD1 covers 12 bases. In DNA form, the CDR3 reads TGTGCCAGCAGCAATACCGGGACAGGGGGCTGGGACGAGCAGTACTTC. It is translated as CASSNTGTGGWDEQYF.